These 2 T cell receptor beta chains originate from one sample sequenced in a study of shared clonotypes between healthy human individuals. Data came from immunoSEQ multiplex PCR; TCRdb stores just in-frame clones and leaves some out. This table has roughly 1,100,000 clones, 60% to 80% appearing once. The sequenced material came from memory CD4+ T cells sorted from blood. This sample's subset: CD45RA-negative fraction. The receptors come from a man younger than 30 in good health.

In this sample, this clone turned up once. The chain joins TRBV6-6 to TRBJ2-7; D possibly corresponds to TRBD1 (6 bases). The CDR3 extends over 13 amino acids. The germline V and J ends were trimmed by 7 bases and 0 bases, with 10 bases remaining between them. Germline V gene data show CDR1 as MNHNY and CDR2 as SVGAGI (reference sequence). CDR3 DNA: TGTGCCAGCACCGACAGGTACTCCTACGAGCAGTACTTC. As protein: CASTDRYSYEQYF.

Here the CDR3 DNA reads TGTGCCAGTAGTAAAACAGGGATTTCCTACGAGCAGTACTTC. Translating it yields CASSKTGISYEQYF. V is TRBV19 and J is TRBJ2-7, with a possible D match to TRBD1 (6 bases). Germline assignment: CDR1 LNHDA and CDR2 SQIVND (reference sequence). The CDR3 contains 14 residues. V was cut by 4 bases and J by 1 base, with 11 bases left in between. Combining the CDR3 with reference TRBV19 and TRBJ2-7 gives the whole variable domain DGGITQSPKYLFRKEGQNVTLSCEQNLNHDAMYWYRQDPGQGLRLIYYSQIVNDFQKGDIAEGYSVSREKKESFPLTVTSAQKNPTAFYLCASSKTGISYEQYFGPGTRLTVT.